The present T cell receptor (beta chain) was sequenced within a study of cytomegalovirus exposure and HLA in healthy donors. Study-level findings and limits: Reports showed the classifier diagnosing cytomegalovirus status with high specificity and sensitivity.

Primers included in the PCR were 60 Vbeta and 13 Jbeta primers. Libraries were prepared by immunoSEQ multiplex PCR; TCRdb keeps only in-frame clonotypes and omits some of them. The sample has some 110,000 clones; approximately 60% are singletons. As concerns this clone: Its antigen is undetermined.

In germline, CDR1 is SGHTA, CDR2 FQGNSA. V gave up 4 bases and J gave up 4 bases, with 14 bases separating them. The CDR3 consists of 15 residues. The receptor's source is a woman aged 30 to 39 in good health and CMV-seronegative. This chain links TRBV7-2 with TRBJ2-1, with a weak D call TRBD1 (5 bases). Source material: PBMCs. In nucleotides, the CDR3 is TGTGCCAGCAGCTCCAGGCCTCGGACATACAATGAGCAGTTCTTC. As protein: CASSSRPRTYNEQFF.